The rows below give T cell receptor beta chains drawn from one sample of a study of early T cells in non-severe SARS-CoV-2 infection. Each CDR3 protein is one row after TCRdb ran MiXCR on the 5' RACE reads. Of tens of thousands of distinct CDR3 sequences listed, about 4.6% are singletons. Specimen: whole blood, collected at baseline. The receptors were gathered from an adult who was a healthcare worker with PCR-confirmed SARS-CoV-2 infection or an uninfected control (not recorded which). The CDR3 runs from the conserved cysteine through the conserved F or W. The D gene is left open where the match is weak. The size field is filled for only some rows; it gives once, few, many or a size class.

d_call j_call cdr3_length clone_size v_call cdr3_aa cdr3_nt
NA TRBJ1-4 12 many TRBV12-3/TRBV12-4 CASSYREGKLFF TGTGCCAGCAGCTACAGGGAGGGAAAACTGTTTTTT
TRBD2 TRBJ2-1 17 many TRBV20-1 CSARPGLAGGLYNEQFF TGCAGTGCTAGACCGGGACTAGCGGGGGGTCTCTACAATGAGCAGTTCTTC
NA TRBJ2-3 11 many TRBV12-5 CASGPGPRQYF TGTGCTAGTGGCCCGGGTCCAAGACAGTATTTT
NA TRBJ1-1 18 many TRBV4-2 CASSHLDRRRVMNTEAFF TGTGCCAGCAGCCACCTAGACAGGCGCCGGGTAATGAACACTGAAGCTTTCTTT
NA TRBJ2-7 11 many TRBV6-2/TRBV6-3 CASSHHLEQYF TGTGCCAGCAGTCATCACTTGGAGCAGTACTTC
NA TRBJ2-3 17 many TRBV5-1 CASSFLFGQGRTDTQYF TGCGCCAGCAGCTTCCTTTTCGGGCAGGGCCGGACAGATACGCAGTATTTT
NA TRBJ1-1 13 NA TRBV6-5 CASSALMNTEAFF TGTGCCAGCAGTGCCCTTATGAACACTGAAGCTTTCTTT
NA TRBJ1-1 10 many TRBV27 CASGDTEAFF TGTGCCAGCGGGGACACTGAAGCTTTCTTT
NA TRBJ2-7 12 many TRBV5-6 CASSNQIQAQYF TGTGCCAGCAGCAATCAGATCCAGGCGCAGTACTTC
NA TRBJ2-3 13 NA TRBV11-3 CASSQSRGDTQYF TGTGCCAGCAGTCAAAGTCGGGGAGATACGCAGTATTTT
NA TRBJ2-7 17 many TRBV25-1 CASSEYIRHGGCYEQYF TGTGCCAGCAGTGAATATATTCGGCATGGTGGCTGCTACGAGCAGTACTTC
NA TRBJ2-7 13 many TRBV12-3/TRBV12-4 CASRHTGFHEQYF TGTGCCAGCAGACATACAGGGTTCCACGAGCAGTACTTC
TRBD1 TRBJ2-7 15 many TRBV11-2 CASSLEAGQAYEQYF TGTGCCAGCAGCTTAGAGGCGGGACAGGCCTACGAGCAGTACTTC
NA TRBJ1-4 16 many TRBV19 CASSSGGRGFGEKLFF TGTGCCAGTAGTAGCGGGGGGCGCGGATTTGGTGAAAAACTGTTTTTT
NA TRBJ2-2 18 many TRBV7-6 CASSLVGVGLTANGELFF TGTGCCAGCAGCTTAGTAGGGGTAGGGCTGACTGCGAACGGGGAGCTGTTTTTT